This T cell receptor (beta chain) emerged from a study of OX40 agonist ivuxolimab in advanced cancers. V was shortened by 3 bases and J by 1 base, with 13 bases between the two germline ends. This CDR3 contains 15 residues. The germline V gene encodes CDR1 SGHDT and CDR2 YYEEEE. Exclusion applied to patients with autoimmune disease history or systemic immunosuppression. The protocol was immunoSEQ multiplex PCR, while the TCRdb copy is restricted to in-frame clones and leaves out a portion. The table records nearly 80,000 clones, 75% to 95% of them present only once. The chain links TRBV5-6 to TRBJ1-1; weak D call: TRBD1 (5 bases). Sequenced material: CD4+ or CD8+ T cells sorted from blood, taken in a trial of the OX40 agonist ivuxolimab. This sequence was found in an adult with an advanced solid tumor such as melanoma, head and neck, liver or kidney cancer. CDR3 DNA: TGTGCCAGCAGCTGGGGGACGGTAGGGAACACTGAAGCTTTCTTT. It specifies CASSWGTVGNTEAFF.